The 3 T cell receptor beta chains below all came from one sample that was sequenced in a study of response to subunit inactivated influenza vaccine. MiXCR, run by TCRdb on the RT-PCR reads, gives a single entry per CDR3 protein. The repertoire holds some 500,000 distinct CDR3 sequences, 25% seen once, with 1.9% in the top ten. This material consisted of CD4+ T cells sorted from PBMCs, taken around 5 days after vaccination. The source is a man aged 45-65 years who received an inactivated influenza vaccine.

The chain couples TRBV12-3 or TRBV12-4 to TRBJ1-2; the D is unclear. The CDR3 sequence is 13 residues long. V lost 4 bases and J 4 bases, leaving 10 bases between the germline ends. CDR3 in DNA: TGTGCCAGCAGTTCGGACGGCGGCTATGGCTACACCTTC. Translating it yields CASSSDGGYGYTF.

V is TRBV12-3 or TRBV12-4 and J is TRBJ1-5, with 10 positions matching TRBD1. The CDR3 loop spans 16 amino acids. J was trimmed by 7 bases and V by 1 base; bases with no gene match: 7. The CDR3 nucleotides are TGTGCCAGCAGTTTAGTAGGGGACAGGGGAAGGCAGCCCCAGCATTTT. Translation gives CASSLVGDRGRQPQHF.

This clonotype appeared a few times. The chain uses TRBV9 and TRBJ2-3; D could derive from TRBD1 or TRBD2 (6 bases each). The CDR3 contains 15 residues. Germline V gene sequence: CDR1 SGDLS, CDR2 YYNGEE. V lost 3 bases to trimming and J lost 4 bases, with 15 bases between them. The CDR3 nucleotides read TGTGCCAGCAGCGAGGGGGGATTCCCGGCAGATACGCAGTATTTT. Its translation: CASSEGGFPADTQYF.